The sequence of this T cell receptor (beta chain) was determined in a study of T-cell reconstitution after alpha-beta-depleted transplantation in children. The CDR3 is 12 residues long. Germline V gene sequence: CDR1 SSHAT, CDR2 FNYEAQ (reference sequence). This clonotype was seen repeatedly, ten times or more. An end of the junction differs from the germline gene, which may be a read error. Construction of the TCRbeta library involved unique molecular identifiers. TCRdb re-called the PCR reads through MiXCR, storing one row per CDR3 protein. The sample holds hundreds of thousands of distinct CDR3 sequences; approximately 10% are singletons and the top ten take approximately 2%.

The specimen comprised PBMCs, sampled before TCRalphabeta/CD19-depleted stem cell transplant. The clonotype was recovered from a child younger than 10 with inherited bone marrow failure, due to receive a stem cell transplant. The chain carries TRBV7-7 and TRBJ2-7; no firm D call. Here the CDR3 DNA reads TGTGCTAGCAGCTTTCTTGGACGGGAGCAGTACTTC. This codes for CASSFLGREQYF. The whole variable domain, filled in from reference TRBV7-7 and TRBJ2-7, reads GAGVSQSPRYKVTKRGQDVTLRCDPISSHATLYWYQQALGQGPEFLTYFNYEAQPDKSGLPSDRFSAERPEGSISTLTIQRTEQRDSAMYRCASSFLGREQYFGPGTRLTVT.